This TCR beta chain derives from a study of PD-1 blockade in mismatch repair-deficient tumors. Germline CDR1 SGDLS, CDR2 YYNGEE. Unmatched junction bases numbered 8, after V lost 0 bases and J lost 5 bases. The CDR3 has 15 amino acids. Repertoires were generated with immunoSEQ multiplex PCR, while TCRdb's copy carries only in-frame clones and drops some. Here the sample spans under 50,000 clones, roughly 84% being singletons. This clonotype was obtained from an adult with mismatch repair-deficient cancer. The sequencing used PBMCs, collected less than 40 weeks after starting pembrolizumab. This rearrangement joins TRBV9 to TRBJ2-7; the match to TRBD2 covers 7 bases. DNA of the CDR3: TGTGCCAGCAGCGTAGACGGCGGGAGTGGAAACGAGCAGTACTTC. Encoded protein: CASSVDGGSGNEQYF.